The 10 T cell receptor beta chains given below trace back to one sample, sequenced in a study of T cells after yellow fever vaccination (dated by TCRdb to the late 2010s). Receptor libraries were prepared by 5' RACE. This sample was sequenced with an Illumina NovaSeq 6000. Using fastp trimming at Q25 and MiXCR clonotype assembly, TCRdb reanalyzed the public sequencing data and kept in-frame beta chains. Rows are unified per CDR3 protein, each entry keeping the most common DNA and genes. This sample comprises approximately 130,000 distinct CDR3 sequences, approximately 16% of them detected only once. The ten largest clones represent around 40% of the sample. The sample's treatment or condition label, decoded: live attenuated yellow fever vaccine strain. Sequencing was performed on CD8+ T cells sorted from PBMCs, taken 5 days after the yellow fever booster vaccination. These receptor sequences come from a man in his late teens or twenties who received the YFV17D yellow fever vaccine.

The sample holds a few counts of this clonotype. The chain combines TRBV7-9 with TRBJ1-1; D call uncertain. The CDR3 sequence is 13 residues long. Germline V gene sequence: CDR1 SEHNR, CDR2 FQNEAQ (reference sequence). V lost 4 bases and J lost 2, with 8 bases in between. CDR3 DNA sequence: TGTGCCAGCAGCTCGGCACCCAACACTGAAGCTTTCTTT. Translating it yields CASSSAPNTEAFF.

This clonotype showed up just once. The chain couples TRBV7-9 to TRBJ2-1; the D is unclear. Between the trimmed V and J ends, which lost 1 base and 4 bases, there was a span of 5 bases. Germline-derived CDR1 and CDR2 are SEHNR and FQNEAQ (reference sequence). The CDR3 is made up of 13 amino acids. The CDR3 DNA follows: TGTGCCAGCAGCTTAGTCCCTTACAATGAGCAGTTCTTC. It translates to CASSLVPYNEQFF.

The V gene is TRBV4-3, the J gene TRBJ2-2; D unclear. Germline V gene lookup returns CDR1 LGHNA and CDR2 YSLEER. The CDR3 consists of 16 residues. V lost 4 bases, J lost 0 bases, and 12 bases lay in between. This CDR3 reads CASSRGPIANTGELFF. In nucleotides, the CDR3 is TGCGCCAGCAGCCGAGGACCGATCGCGAACACCGGGGAGCTGTTTTTT.

The rearrangement joins TRBV2 to TRBJ2-7, with D possibly TRBD1 on 6 matching bases. V shed 6 bases and J shed 4 bases, with 10 bases lying between them. This CDR3 spans 12 amino acids. Looked up from germline, CDR1 is SNHLY and CDR2 is FYNNEI. CDR3 in amino acids: CASRHQGYEQYF. CDR3 in DNA: TGTGCCAGCAGGCATCAGGGGTACGAGCAGTACTTC.

CDR3 nucleotide sequence: TGTGCCAGCAGCTTGGGATCATCCGAGCAGTACGTC. Translation: CASSLGSSEQYV. V gene TRBV5-6 combines with J gene TRBJ2-7; D gene uncertain. Germline-derived CDR1 and CDR2 are SGHDT and YYEEEE. This CDR3 has 12 amino acids. Between the trimmed V and J ends, which lost 0 bases and 6 bases, there was a span of 7 bases.

This clonotype has a count of ten or more. The J gene is TRBJ2-2, the V gene TRBV12-3 or TRBV12-4; D perhaps matches TRBD1 (6 bases). This CDR3 has 14 amino acids. V was trimmed by 6 bases and J by 4 bases, leaving 12 bases between them. The CDR3 DNA follows: TGTGCCAGCAGCTACACAGGGTCCACCGGGGAGCTGTTTTTT. Protein product: CASSYTGSTGELFF.

The chain carries TRBV4-1 and TRBJ2-1; D remains ambiguous. Germline V gene lookup returns CDR1 MGHRA and CDR2 YSYEKL. V was pared by 2 bases and J by 5 bases, with 7 bases between. This CDR3 region has 13 residues. The CDR3 nucleotides read TGCGCCAGCAGCCAACCCAGCCACAATGAGCAGTTCTTC. Protein: CASSQPSHNEQFF.

This clonotype was recorded a few times. The chain joins TRBV7-9 to TRBJ2-5, with D possibly TRBD1 on 5 matching bases. Trimming stripped 1 base from V and 5 bases from J, with 14 bases between. Germline values: CDR1 SEHNR, CDR2 FQNEAQ (reference sequence). The CDR3 has 15 amino acids. The CDR3 is CASSLEQGARETQYF. CDR3 nucleotide sequence: TGTGCCAGCAGCTTAGAGCAAGGGGCGAGGGAGACCCAGTACTTC.

This clonotype showed up just a few times. The chain carries TRBV4-3 and TRBJ2-7; D remains unclear. This CDR3 is 14 amino acids long. V was trimmed by 0 bases and J by 3 bases, leaving 9 bases between them. The germline CDR1 and CDR2 sequences are LGHNA and YSLEER. The CDR3 DNA is TGCGCCAGCAGCCAAGACGCGGAATACTACGAGCAGTACTTC. This encodes CASSQDAEYYEQYF.

The chain couples TRBV6-2 or TRBV6-3 to TRBJ2-2, with 12 positions matching TRBD2. Per the germline V gene, CDR1 is MNHEY and CDR2 is SVGEGT. This CDR3 spans 18 amino acids. V lost 0 bases to trimming and J lost 2 bases; unmatched junction nucleotides: 4. The CDR3 is CASSYSPSGGANTGELFF. The CDR3, as DNA: TGTGCCAGCAGTTACTCCCCTAGCGGGGGGGCTAACACCGGGGAGCTGTTTTTT.